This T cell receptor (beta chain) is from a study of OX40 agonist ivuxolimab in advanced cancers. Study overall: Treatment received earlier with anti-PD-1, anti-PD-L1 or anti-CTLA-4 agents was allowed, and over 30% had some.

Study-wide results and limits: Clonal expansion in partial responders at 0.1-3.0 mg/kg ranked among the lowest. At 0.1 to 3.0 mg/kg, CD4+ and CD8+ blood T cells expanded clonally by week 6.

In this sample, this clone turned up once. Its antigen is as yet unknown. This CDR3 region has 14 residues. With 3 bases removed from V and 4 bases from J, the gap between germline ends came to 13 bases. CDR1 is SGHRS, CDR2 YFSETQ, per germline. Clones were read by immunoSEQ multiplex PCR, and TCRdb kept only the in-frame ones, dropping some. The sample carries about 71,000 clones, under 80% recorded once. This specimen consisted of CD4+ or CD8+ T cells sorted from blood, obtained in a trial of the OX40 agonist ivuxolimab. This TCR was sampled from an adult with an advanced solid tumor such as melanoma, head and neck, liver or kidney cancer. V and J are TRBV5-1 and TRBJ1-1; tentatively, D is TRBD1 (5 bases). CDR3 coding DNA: TGCGCCAGCAGCTCGGGACGATTGGGCACTGAAGCTTTCTTT. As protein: CASSSGRLGTEAFF.